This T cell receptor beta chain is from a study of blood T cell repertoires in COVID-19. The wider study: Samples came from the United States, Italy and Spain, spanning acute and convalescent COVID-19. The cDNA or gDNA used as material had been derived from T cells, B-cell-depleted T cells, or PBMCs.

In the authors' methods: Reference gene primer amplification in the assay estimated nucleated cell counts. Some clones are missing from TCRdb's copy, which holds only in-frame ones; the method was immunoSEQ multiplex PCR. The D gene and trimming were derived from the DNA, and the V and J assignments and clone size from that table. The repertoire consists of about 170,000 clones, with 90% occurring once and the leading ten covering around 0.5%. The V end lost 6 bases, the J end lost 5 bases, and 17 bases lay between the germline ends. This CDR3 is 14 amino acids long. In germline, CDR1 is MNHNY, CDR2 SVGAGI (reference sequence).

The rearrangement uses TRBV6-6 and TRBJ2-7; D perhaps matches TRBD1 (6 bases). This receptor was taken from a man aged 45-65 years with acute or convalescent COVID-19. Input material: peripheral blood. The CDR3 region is CASRLSRGSDEQYF. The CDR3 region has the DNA TGTGCCAGCAGACTTTCTAGGGGGTCGGACGAGCAGTACTTC.